The next 23 T cell receptor beta chains were all read from a single sample in a study of identical twins. Using its own MiXCR run on the 5' RACE reads, TCRdb lists one record per CDR3 protein. There are a few hundred thousand distinct CDR3 sequences in the sample; roughly 15% occur only once, and 0.44% lies in the top ten. The same data also went into a second study, on yellow fever vaccine responses in identical twins.

Sequencing used CD4+ T cells sorted from blood. Receptor source: a woman between 18 and 30 years old in good health.

This clonotype appeared a few times. The chain is built from TRBV20-1 and TRBJ1-1; D call uncertain. In germline, CDR1 is DFQATT, CDR2 SNEGSKA (reference sequence). The CDR3 length is 11 residues. The V and J ends lost 8 bases and 2 bases respectively, with 9 bases between them. This chain's CDR3 is CSLDGNTEAFF. The CDR3 DNA follows: TGCAGTCTAGACGGTAACACTGAAGCTTTCTTT.

This clonotype has only a few counts. The rearrangement joins TRBV27 to TRBJ2-3, with 8 nucleotides matching TRBD1. The CDR3 loop spans 14 amino acids. In germline, CDR1 is MNHEY, CDR2 SMNVEV (reference sequence). The ends lost 8 bases at V and 6 bases at J; junction bases unmatched: 10. This chain's CDR3 is CASSRTGLKDTQYF. CDR3 DNA: TGTGCCAGCTCACGGACAGGGCTAAAGGATACGCAGTATTTT.

The CDR3, as DNA: TGTGCCAGCAGCCCCGTTATGGGGACAGACCAAGAGACCCAGTACTTC. This codes for CASSPVMGTDQETQYF. This chain uses TRBV4-2 with TRBJ2-5; 7 bases agree with TRBD1. The CDR3 length is 16 residues. Trimming cost V 4 bases and J 0 bases; bases outside gene matches: 8. Germline V gene data show CDR1 as LGHNA and CDR2 as YNFKEQ.

V and J are TRBV28 and TRBJ2-7; no clear D. This CDR3 has 9 residues. CDR1 is MDHEN, CDR2 SYDVKM, per germline. V gave up 7 bases and J gave up 5 bases, with 3 bases separating them. As DNA, the CDR3 is TGTGCCAGCAATAACGAGCAGTACTTC. This codes for CASNNEQYF.

The sample holds a few counts of this clonotype. The chain combines TRBV12-3 or TRBV12-4 with TRBJ2-1; TRBD2 matches 7 bases. V lost 1 base and J lost 13; bases outside the gene matches: 4. The CDR3 has 12 amino acids. The CDR3 reads CASSLVGLIQFF. CDR3 nucleotide sequence: TGTGCCAGCAGTTTAGTGGGACTAATACAGTTCTTC.

The chain uses TRBV6-1 and TRBJ1-4, with D possibly being TRBD1 (5 bases). The V end was cut by 6 bases, the J end by 8 bases, with 13 bases between. CDR3 size: 13 residues. Per the germline V gene, CDR1 is MNHNS and CDR2 is SASEGT. The CDR3 nucleotides read TGTGCCAGCAGGGACACCCTGGGGGAAAAACTGTTTTTT. As protein: CASRDTLGEKLFF.

The chain employs TRBV20-1 and TRBJ2-1; unclear D gene. The V end was cut by 3 bases, the J end by 5 bases, with 5 bases between. The CDR3 contains 11 residues. In germline, CDR1 is DFQATT, CDR2 SNEGSKA (reference sequence). DNA of the CDR3: TGCAGTGCTAGGTGGCACAATGAGCAGTTCTTC. It is translated as CSARWHNEQFF.

The V gene is TRBV2, the J gene TRBJ1-2; D gene unclear. CDR3 length equals 13 residues. The germline CDR1 and CDR2 sequences are SNHLY and FYNNEI. Trimming shortened V by 7 bases and J by 4 bases, and 13 bases separated the two germline ends. CDR3 amino acids: CASTVRNLYGYTF. The CDR3 DNA reads as TGTGCCAGCACAGTGAGGAACCTCTATGGCTACACCTTC.

The chain couples TRBV6-2 or TRBV6-3 to TRBJ2-7; 11 bases are a match to TRBD1. CDR1 is MNHEY, CDR2 SVGEGT, per germline. This CDR3 region has 16 residues. After removal of 7 bases from V and 0 bases from J, the junction contained 8 bases not matched to a gene. The CDR3 is CASNNFGTGGSYEQYV. The CDR3 DNA sequence: TGTGCCAGCAACAACTTTGGGACAGGGGGCTCCTACGAGCAGTACGTC.

This clonotype was detected only a few times. This chain links TRBV5-1 with TRBJ2-3; possible D gene TRBD2, 7 bases. V was cut by 7 bases and J by 2 bases, with 14 bases left in between. This CDR3 is built from 14 residues. CDR1 and CDR2 (germline): SGHRS, YFSETQ. DNA of the CDR3: TGCGCCAGCTCGGGGGGCGAGATCACAGATACGCAGTATTTT. It translates to CASSGGEITDTQYF.

This clonotype was counted only a few times. V usage is TRBV2 and J usage is TRBJ2-1, with TRBD2 identical over 9 bases. CDR3 size: 19 residues. With V trimmed by 2 bases and J by 1 base, 12 bases remained unmatched. Germline lookup yields CDR1 SNHLY and CDR2 FYNNEI. The CDR3 is CASSECFSGGRGSYNEQFF. The CDR3 DNA is TGTGCCAGCAGTGAATGTTTTTCGGGCGGGAGGGGGTCCTACAATGAGCAGTTCTTC. The full variable domain, with the rest looked up from reference TRBV2 and TRBJ2-1, is EPEVTQTPSHQVTQMGQEVILRCVPISNHLYFYWYRQILGQKVEFLVSFYNNEISEKSEIFDDQFSVERPDGSNFTLKIRSTKLEDSAMYFCASSECFSGGRGSYNEQFFGPGTRLTVL.

V gene TRBV5-1 combines with J gene TRBJ2-1; D is uncertain. Trimming stripped 0 bases from V and 2 bases from J, with 9 bases between. Germline assignment: CDR1 SGHRS and CDR2 YFSETQ. The CDR3 sequence is 15 residues long. The CDR3 DNA sequence: TGCGCCAGCAGCTTGGCATCAAACCCCTACAATGAGCAGTTCTTC. As protein: CASSLASNPYNEQFF.

This clonotype has a handful of counts. The gene calls are TRBV24-1 and TRBJ2-7; 10 nucleotides align to TRBD2. This CDR3 is 18 amino acids long. From germline, CDR1 is KGHDR and CDR2 SFDVKD. With 0 bases clipped from V and 4 bases from J, the junction kept 11 bases outside the gene matches. The CDR3 region is CATSDLSEGSGRGYEQYF. The DNA of the CDR3 is TGTGCCACCAGTGATTTGTCGGAGGGGAGCGGGAGGGGATACGAGCAGTACTTC.

Only one count was recorded for this clonotype. CDR3 coding DNA: TGTGCCAGCTCTCCGGCGGCCTGGAGCTCCTACAATGAGCAGTTCTTC. This encodes CASSPAAWSSYNEQFF. The chain carries TRBV18 and TRBJ2-1; D is unclear. The CDR3 is 16 amino acids. With 6 bases removed from V and 0 bases from J, the gap between germline ends came to 15 bases. Germline CDR1 is KGHSH and CDR2 is LQKENI.

This clonotype was observed a handful of times. This chain uses TRBV20-1 with TRBJ2-3; 10 bases are shared with TRBD1. The CDR3 is made up of 16 amino acids. J was trimmed by 5 bases and V by 1 base; bases with no gene match: 9. Germline V gene data show CDR1 as DFQATT and CDR2 as SNEGSKA (reference sequence). This CDR3 is CSARARRDRGRDTQYF. CDR3 in DNA: TGCAGTGCTAGAGCCCGGAGGGACAGGGGTAGAGATACGCAGTATTTT.

This clonotype has only a few counts. The rearrangement uses TRBV6-1 and TRBJ1-2; no clear D. Trimming shortened V by 6 bases and J by 4 bases, and 15 bases separated the two germline ends. The germline V gene encodes CDR1 MNHNS and CDR2 SASEGT. The length of the CDR3 is 14 residues. CDR3 in amino acids: CASSLTTWGYGYTF. The CDR3, as DNA: TGTGCCAGCAGCCTCACCACTTGGGGCTATGGCTACACCTTC.

The chain recombines TRBV25-1 with TRBJ2-1; TRBD2 aligns across 7 bases. The length of the CDR3 is 16 residues. CDR1 and CDR2 from the germline V gene are MGHDK and SYGVNS. Trimming at V came to 6 bases and at J to 3 bases, leaving 11 bases not matched to a gene. The CDR3 here is CASSPPGRGYYNEQFF. The CDR3 DNA is TGTGCCAGCAGCCCCCCCGGGCGGGGGTACTACAATGAGCAGTTCTTC.

V and J are TRBV15 and TRBJ2-7; D might be TRBD1 (6 bases). This CDR3 contains 14 residues. Trimming removed 6 bases from V and 3 bases from J, with 15 bases in between. CDR1 is LNHNV, CDR2 YYDKDF, per germline (reference sequence). The CDR3 DNA reads as TGTGCCACCAGGTCCGGGACACAAGACTACGAGCAGTACGTC. Its translation is CATRSGTQDYEQYV.

CDR3 nucleotide sequence: TGCGCCAGCAGCTGGAGAGATGGAAGGAACAATGAGCAGTTCTTC. It specifies CASSWRDGRNNEQFF. The chain is built from TRBV5-1 and TRBJ2-1; D gene ambiguous. The CDR3 contains 15 residues. Trimming left V 3 bases short and J 5 bases short, with 15 bases between. Per germline, CDR1 SGHRS and CDR2 YFSETQ.

The J gene is TRBJ2-7, the V gene TRBV2, with a possible D match to TRBD2 (5 bases). Trimming took 8 bases from V and 4 from J, leaving 15 bases between them. Germline V gene data show CDR1 as SNHLY and CDR2 as FYNNEI. The CDR3 covers 13 residues. The CDR3 loop is CASRRVIVYEQYF. The CDR3 bases are TGTGCCAGCCGGCGGGTAATAGTGTACGAGCAGTACTTC.

This clonotype was counted only a few times. V and J are TRBV5-1 and TRBJ2-1; unclear D gene. The CDR3 is 13 amino acids. CDR1 is SGHRS and CDR2 is YFSETQ in the germline V gene. V was cut by 2 bases and J by 6 bases, with 9 bases left in between. The CDR3 reads CASSLYSSNEQFF. For the CDR3, the DNA is TGCGCCAGCAGCTTATATAGCAGCAATGAGCAGTTCTTC.

The CDR3 DNA sequence: TGTGCTAGTGGTTTGGGGGATGAGCAGTTCTTC. Its translation is CASGLGDEQFF. The V and J genes are TRBV12-5 and TRBJ2-1, with unresolved D. The V gene's germline CDR1 is LGHNT and CDR2 FRNRAP. Trimming took 1 base from V and 8 from J, leaving 3 bases between them. The CDR3 spans 11 residues.

The J gene is TRBJ2-7, the V gene TRBV7-2; perhaps TRBD1 as D (5 bases). V gave up 1 base and J gave up 3 bases, with 13 bases separating them. Germline assignment: CDR1 SGHTA and CDR2 FQGNSA. The CDR3 loop spans 15 amino acids. The CDR3 here is CASSLGGLGHYEQYF. The CDR3 DNA sequence: TGTGCCAGCAGCTTAGGGGGCCTGGGCCACTACGAGCAGTACTTC.